These 12 T cell receptor beta chains were sequenced from one sample in a study of T-cell memory formation after mild COVID-19. TCRdb redid the calling of the 5' RACE reads with MiXCR, one entry per CDR3 protein. Of about 240,000 distinct CDR3 sequences listed, 8% to 10% are singletons. Sequences were obtained from PBMCs or a T cell subset sorted from them (not recorded which). The origin of the receptors is a man aged 18 to 29 who had mild COVID-19 (a few samples of this study predate the infection). Cell type and time point are not known.

Ten or more counts support this clonotype. The chain joins TRBV24-1 to TRBJ2-7; TRBD1 agrees at 10 bases. Trimming at V came to 5 bases and at J to 3 bases, leaving 9 bases not matched to a gene. From germline, CDR1 is KGHDR and CDR2 SFDVKD. The CDR3 has 16 residues. This CDR3 reads CATSALTTGGGYEQYV. The CDR3, as DNA: TGTGCCACCAGTGCCTTAACGACAGGGGGCGGCTACGAGCAGTACGTC.

Many counts were recorded for this clonotype. V is TRBV29-1 and J is TRBJ2-1; a possible D gene is TRBD2 (5 bases). Trimming took 4 bases from V and 9 from J, leaving 16 bases between them. From germline, CDR1 is SQVTM and CDR2 ANQGSEA. The CDR3 totals 13 residues. DNA for the CDR3: TGCAGCGTTGCTCTTGGGGTTGAGGGTGAGCAGTTCTTC. Protein sequence: CSVALGVEGEQFF.

This clonotype was seen a handful of times. The rearrangement joins TRBV5-1 to TRBJ2-2, with TRBD2 matching over 12 bases. Trimming at V came to 4 bases and at J to 0 bases, leaving 4 bases not matched to a gene. CDR1 and CDR2 (germline): SGHRS, YFSETQ. The CDR3 consists of 17 residues. CDR3 sequence: CASSTGLAGPNTGELFF. The DNA for the CDR3 is TGCGCCAGCAGCACAGGACTAGCGGGGCCGAACACCGGGGAGCTGTTTTTT.

In this sample, this clonotype turned up a few times. V is TRBV24-1 and J is TRBJ2-4, with TRBD1 identical over 7 bases. The germline V gene encodes CDR1 KGHDR and CDR2 SFDVKD. This CDR3 spans 19 amino acids. Trimming at V came to 4 bases and at J to 0 bases, leaving 14 bases not matched to a gene. The CDR3 loop is CATSEVGQENPIAKNIQYF. For the CDR3, the DNA is TGTGCCACCAGTGAAGTAGGACAGGAGAACCCAATAGCCAAAAACATTCAGTACTTC.

V is TRBV9 and J is TRBJ2-1; D is perhaps TRBD1 (6 bases). V gave up 7 bases and J gave up 9 bases, with 14 bases separating them. This CDR3 comprises 12 residues. CDR1 is SGDLS, CDR2 YYNGEE, per germline. The DNA for the CDR3 is TGTGCCAGCGGCGGCAGGGGCGTTGAGCAGTTCTTC. This codes for CASGGRGVEQFF.

This clonotype was counted a few times. The chain employs TRBV5-1 and TRBJ2-1; TRBD1 aligns across 10 bases. The CDR3 length is 15 residues. Trimming at V came to 2 bases and at J to 6 bases, leaving 5 bases not matched to a gene. Per germline, CDR1 SGHRS and CDR2 YFSETQ. The CDR3 sequence: CASSFRTGGLNEQFF. Here the CDR3 DNA reads TGCGCCAGCAGCTTCCGGACAGGGGGACTCAATGAGCAGTTCTTC. The full variable domain, in which reference TRBV5-1 and TRBJ2-1 provide the parts outside the CDR3, is KAGVTQTPRYLIKTRGQQVTLSCSPISGHRSVSWYQQTPGQGLQFLFEYFSETQRNKGNFPGRFSGRQFSNSRSEMNVSTLELGDSALYLCASSFRTGGLNEQFFGPGTRLTVL.

This clonotype was counted at least ten times. The rearrangement links TRBV18 to TRBJ2-2; 11 bases agree with TRBD2. The CDR3 covers 15 residues. J was trimmed by 5 bases and V by 5 bases; bases with no gene match: 4. Germline CDR1 and CDR2: KGHSH and LQKENI. CDR3 in amino acids: CASSGTSGRTGELFF. The CDR3 DNA sequence: TGTGCCAGCTCAGGGACTAGCGGACGAACCGGGGAGCTGTTTTTT. The full variable domain, completed using reference TRBV18 and TRBJ2-2, is NAGVMQNPRHLVRRRGQEARLRCSPMKGHSHVYWYRQLPEEGLKFMVYLQKENIIDESGMPKERFSAEFPKEGPSILRIQQVVRGDSAAYFCASSGTSGRTGELFFGEGSRLTVL.

The V gene is TRBV30, the J gene TRBJ2-7; D is perhaps TRBD2 (6 bases). V lost 4 bases to trimming and J lost 0 bases, with 10 bases between them. This CDR3 has 13 residues. CDR1 is GTSNPN, CDR2 SVGIG, per germline (reference sequence). Here the CDR3 DNA reads TGTGCCTGGACGCGGGACGCCTCCTACGAGCAGTACTTC. Protein: CAWTRDASYEQYF.

This chain connects TRBV6-6 to TRBJ1-1, with a possible D match to TRBD1 (5 bases). The germline V gene has CDR1 MNHNY and CDR2 SVGAGI (reference sequence). The CDR3 totals 14 residues. V was clipped by 6 bases and J by 0 bases, with 11 bases between them. The DNA of the CDR3 is TGTGCCAGCAGGCCGGGACTGGTGAACACTGAAGCTTTCTTT. Its protein product is CASRPGLVNTEAFF.

This clonotype showed up just a few times. The V gene is TRBV7-2, the J gene TRBJ1-6, with 11 bases aligning to TRBD1. Looked up from germline, CDR1 is SGHTA and CDR2 is FQGNSA. Trimming at V came to 6 bases and at J to 10 bases, leaving 11 bases not matched to a gene. The CDR3 totals 16 residues. CDR3 in DNA: TGTGCCAGCAGACTTAGTTCCGGGACAGGGGGGTCACCCCTCCACTTT. Translation: CASRLSSGTGGSPLHF.

This clonotype was detected only a few times. The gene calls are TRBV4-3 and TRBJ2-3; 7 nucleotides match TRBD1. The CDR3 sequence is 16 residues long. Trimming took 0 bases from V and 2 from J; bases not matched to a gene: 5. Germline V gene data show CDR1 as LGHNA and CDR2 as YSLEER. CDR3 sequence (DNA): TGCGCCAGCAGCCAAGATCCCCAGGGGGTCACAGATACGCAGTATTTT. Its protein product is CASSQDPQGVTDTQYF.

The chain links TRBV7-9 to TRBJ1-2; TRBD1 might be the D (6 bases). Trimming took 3 bases from V and 9 from J, leaving 17 bases between them. Germline CDR1 SEHNR, CDR2 FQNEAQ (reference sequence). The CDR3 consists of 14 residues. CDR3 sequence: CASSLAGAPSCYTF. The CDR3 nucleotides read TGTGCCAGCAGCTTGGCGGGGGCCCCAAGTTGCTACACCTTC. The full variable domain, rest sourced from reference TRBV7-9 and TRBJ1-2, is DTGVSQNPRHKITKRGQNVTFRCDPISEHNRLYWYRQTLGQGPEFLTYFQNEAQLEKSRLLSDRFSAERPKGSFSTLEIQRTEQGDSAMYLCASSLAGAPSCYTFGSGTRLTVV.